This T cell receptor beta chain was found in a study of cytomegalovirus exposure and HLA in healthy donors. With respect to this clone: Its antigen remains unknown.

Regarding the study as a whole: In a later analysis, the majority of CMV-associated beta chains seemingly showed HLA restriction.

Samples came from healthy bone marrow donors. The PCR ran on 60 Vbeta and 13 Jbeta primers. This table comes from immunoSEQ multiplex PCR, and its TCRdb copy is limited to in-frame clones, with some not included. Found here are about 120,000 clones, 80% of them singletons; the top ten hold about 3.3%. V lost 4 bases to trimming and J lost 2 bases, with 15 bases between them. In germline, CDR1 is MDHEN, CDR2 SYDVKM. The CDR3 sequence is 15 residues long. The chain joins TRBV28 to TRBJ2-7, with D possibly TRBD2 on 6 matching bases. The sequenced sample consisted of PBMCs. The sequence came from a male donor in good health and CMV-seronegative. CDR3 sequence: CASSSPSGGAYEQYF. CDR3 nucleotides: TGTGCCAGCAGTTCTCCATCCGGCGGGGCCTACGAGCAGTACTTC.